This T cell receptor (beta chain) was found in a study of T cell responses to AZD1222 COVID-19 vaccine. Study results and limitations: At study baseline, merely over 5 AZD1222 recipients were seropositive. Repertoires were collected only later (after the peak T cell response had occurred). Reportedly, nearly half the spike-specific TCRs target unmutated variant regions. Spike as a whole was targeted by vaccine-associated CD4 TCRs, dominant at 160-218 and 743-854.

In the case of this clone: What it binds is not known.

Produced via immunoSEQ multiplex PCR; TCRdb's table is partial and in-frame only. The profile shows 150,000 to 180,000 clones, roughly nine tenths of them singletons. The CDR3 runs to 14 residues. Germline values: CDR1 MNHGY, CDR2 SAAAGT. The V end lost 3 bases, the J end lost 3 bases, and 8 bases lay between the germline ends. The rearrangement uses TRBV6-8 and TRBJ1-4, with no clear D. The sample consisted of peripheral blood, taken after recovery from COVID-19. This receptor was obtained from an adult who had recovered from COVID-19. In nucleotides, the CDR3 is TGTGCCAGCAGTTATCTACGAGCTAATGAAAAACTGTTTTTT. Its translation: CASSYLRANEKLFF.